A selection of T cell receptor beta chains follows, all from one sample in a study of blood T cell repertoires in COVID-19. The method was immunoSEQ multiplex PCR; TCRdb's version includes in-frame clones alone and lacks a portion of them. This sample has 120,000 to 150,000 clones, with roughly 81% found just once. Specimen: peripheral blood. All receptors derive from a human donor with acute or convalescent COVID-19. The donor label of this sample is uncertain. The CDR3 runs from the conserved cysteine through the conserved F or W. Fields, in order: CDR3 DNA, CDR3 protein, J gene, V gene, D gene, clone size. A D gene is named only where the DNA matches it firmly. The size field is filled for only some rows; it gives once, few, many or a size class.

cdr3_nt: TGCAGCGTTGTGGACTTCTACAATGAGCAGTTCTTC
cdr3_aa: CSVVDFYNEQFF
j_call: TRBJ2-1
v_call: TRBV29-1
d_call: NA
clone_size: NA

cdr3_nt: TGCGCCAGCAGCTCCCTAGGTGCTTCTAACTATGGCTACACCTTC
cdr3_aa: CASSSLGASNYGYTF
j_call: TRBJ1-2
v_call: TRBV4-3
d_call: NA
clone_size: NA

cdr3_nt: TGTGCCAGCTCCGGCCAGGGCCTATCGAGCAATCAGCCCCAGCATTTT
cdr3_aa: CASSGQGLSSNQPQHF
j_call: TRBJ1-5
v_call: TRBV18
d_call: NA
clone_size: NA

cdr3_nt: TGTGCCAGCATGAAGGGACAGGGCACTTATGGCTACACCTTC
cdr3_aa: CASMKGQGTYGYTF
j_call: TRBJ1-2
v_call: TRBV2
d_call: TRBD1
clone_size: few

cdr3_nt: TGCGCCAGCAGCTTACGACAGGGGGACGAGCAGTACTTC
cdr3_aa: CASSLRQGDEQYF
j_call: TRBJ2-7
v_call: TRBV5-1
d_call: TRBD1
clone_size: few

cdr3_nt: TGTGCCACCAGTGGTTTAGAGATCGACGAGCAGTACTTC
cdr3_aa: CATSGLEIDEQYF
j_call: TRBJ2-7
v_call: TRBV24-1
d_call: NA
clone_size: NA

cdr3_nt: TGCAGCGCCTGGGGGCAGGGGAACACCGGGGAGCTGTTTTTT
cdr3_aa: CSAWGQGNTGELFF
j_call: TRBJ2-2
v_call: TRBV29-1
d_call: NA
clone_size: NA

cdr3_nt: TGTGCCAGCAGCTTAGGATCCAGGGCCCCTAGCACAGATACGCAGTATTTT
cdr3_aa: CASSLGSRAPSTDTQYF
j_call: TRBJ2-3
v_call: TRBV11-3
d_call: NA
clone_size: NA

cdr3_nt: TGTGCCAGCAGCTCGACCAGGGGGTCCTCCTACAATGAGCAGTTCTTC
cdr3_aa: CASSSTRGSSYNEQFF
j_call: TRBJ2-1
v_call: TRBV7-2
d_call: TRBD1
clone_size: NA

cdr3_nt: TGTGCCAGCAGTTTAGTGGCTATCACAGGGGGCGATGGCTACACCTTC
cdr3_aa: CASSLVAITGGDGYTF
j_call: TRBJ1-2
v_call: TRBV28
d_call: TRBD1
clone_size: NA

cdr3_nt: TGTGCCAGTAGTATCTCTCGTTCTAGCGGGGGGTTTCAGTATTTT
cdr3_aa: CASSISRSSGGFQYF
j_call: TRBJ2-3
v_call: TRBV19
d_call: TRBD2
clone_size: NA

cdr3_nt: TGTGCCACCAGCAGAGATGGGGGGGTTGGCACTGAAGCTTTCTTT
cdr3_aa: CATSRDGGVGTEAFF
j_call: TRBJ1-1
v_call: TRBV15
d_call: NA
clone_size: once

cdr3_nt: TGTGCCAGCAGAGGACCTAGCGGGAGGGAGACCCAGTACTTC
cdr3_aa: CASRGPSGRETQYF
j_call: TRBJ2-5
v_call: TRBV2
d_call: TRBD2
clone_size: NA

cdr3_nt: TGTGCCAGCGGGAATAGACTAGCGGGAGTTCGTGGCGGGGAGCTGTTTTTT
cdr3_aa: CASGNRLAGVRGGELFF
j_call: TRBJ2-2
v_call: TRBV9
d_call: TRBD2
clone_size: NA

cdr3_nt: TGTGCCAGCAGCCAAGATAGAGTCGGAGCGGGGGGGGTCATCCAAGAGACCCAGTACTTC
cdr3_aa: CASSQDRVGAGGVIQETQYF
j_call: TRBJ2-5
v_call: TRBV3-1/TRBV3-2
d_call: TRBD2
clone_size: NA

cdr3_nt: TGTGCCAGCAGCTTGGATTTAGGGGGAGCTTTCTTT
cdr3_aa: CASSLDLGGAFF
j_call: TRBJ1-1
v_call: TRBV5-6
d_call: NA
clone_size: NA

cdr3_nt: TGCGCCAGCAGACCCGGACAGGGCGGTAGTGAAGCTTTCTTT
cdr3_aa: CASRPGQGGSEAFF
j_call: TRBJ1-1
v_call: TRBV4-1
d_call: TRBD1
clone_size: NA

cdr3_nt: TGTGCCAGCAGCTTAAACGGCGGGAGTTTTTTCGCAGATACGCAGTATTTT
cdr3_aa: CASSLNGGSFFADTQYF
j_call: TRBJ2-3
v_call: TRBV11-3
d_call: TRBD2
clone_size: NA

cdr3_nt: TGTGCCAGCTCCTCAGACAGGGTAGCCAATCAGCCCCAGCATTTT
cdr3_aa: CASSSDRVANQPQHF
j_call: TRBJ1-5
v_call: TRBV28
d_call: TRBD1
clone_size: NA

cdr3_nt: TGTGCCAGCAGCCAAGAGGACCGGGGTGAAAAACTGTTTTTT
cdr3_aa: CASSQEDRGEKLFF
j_call: TRBJ1-4
v_call: TRBV3-1/TRBV3-2
d_call: NA
clone_size: NA

cdr3_nt: TGTGCCAGCAGCCCCGGGACTAGCGGGCGGGCGTATTTT
cdr3_aa: CASSPGTSGRAYF
j_call: TRBJ2-3
v_call: TRBV7-9
d_call: TRBD2
clone_size: NA

cdr3_nt: TGTGCCTGGGGGGCAGGCGGGGGGACTGAAGCTTTCTTT
cdr3_aa: CAWGAGGGTEAFF
j_call: TRBJ1-1
v_call: TRBV30
d_call: NA
clone_size: NA

cdr3_nt: TGTGCCAGTCGACAGGCGCAAGGCACCGGGGAGCTGTTTTTT
cdr3_aa: CASRQAQGTGELFF
j_call: TRBJ2-2
v_call: TRBV19
d_call: NA
clone_size: NA

cdr3_nt: TGTGCCAGCAGCGCGACACTAGCGGGGGACACCGGGGAGCTGTTTTTT
cdr3_aa: CASSATLAGDTGELFF
j_call: TRBJ2-2
v_call: TRBV9
d_call: TRBD2
clone_size: NA

cdr3_nt: TGCGCCAGCAGCTTGGCAGGGCAGGCCGATTTCAACATTCAGTACTTC
cdr3_aa: CASSLAGQADFNIQYF
j_call: TRBJ2-4
v_call: TRBV5-1
d_call: NA
clone_size: NA

cdr3_nt: TGCGCCAGCAGCTTGGCTCCCAGGACAGATACGCAGTATTTT
cdr3_aa: CASSLAPRTDTQYF
j_call: TRBJ2-3
v_call: TRBV5-1
d_call: NA
clone_size: NA

cdr3_nt: TGTGCCAGTAGTATCTCGGGGGGGCCCTTCGAGCAGTACTTC
cdr3_aa: CASSISGGPFEQYF
j_call: TRBJ2-7
v_call: TRBV19
d_call: TRBD2
clone_size: NA

cdr3_nt: TGTGCCAGCAGTACGACTAGTTCTTATGGCTACACCTTC
cdr3_aa: CASSTTSSYGYTF
j_call: TRBJ1-2
v_call: TRBV28
d_call: NA
clone_size: NA

cdr3_nt: TGCGCCAGCAGGGGGACACTGAACACTGAAGCTTTCTTT
cdr3_aa: CASRGTLNTEAFF
j_call: TRBJ1-1
v_call: TRBV5-1
d_call: NA
clone_size: NA

cdr3_nt: TGCAGCGTTGCTCGGGAGGGAGGTGAGCAGTTCTTC
cdr3_aa: CSVAREGGEQFF
j_call: TRBJ2-1
v_call: TRBV29-1
d_call: TRBD2
clone_size: once

cdr3_nt: TGTGCCAGCAGCTCCGGGACTAGCGAGACCCAAACCCAGTACTTC
cdr3_aa: CASSSGTSETQTQYF
j_call: TRBJ2-5
v_call: TRBV5-8
d_call: TRBD2
clone_size: few

cdr3_nt: TGTGCCAGCAGCCAAGATAATCTCGGCACCGGGGAGCTGTTTTTT
cdr3_aa: CASSQDNLGTGELFF
j_call: TRBJ2-2
v_call: TRBV3-1/TRBV3-2
d_call: NA
clone_size: NA

cdr3_nt: TGTGCCAGCAGTATCGGTTACGAGCAGTACTTC
cdr3_aa: CASSIGYEQYF
j_call: TRBJ2-7
v_call: TRBV28
d_call: NA
clone_size: NA

cdr3_nt: TGCGCCAGCGGGGCGGACAGGGGTACAGATACGCAGTATTTT
cdr3_aa: CASGADRGTDTQYF
j_call: TRBJ2-3
v_call: TRBV5-1
d_call: TRBD1
clone_size: NA

cdr3_nt: TGTGCCAGCAGCTTCAACCTAGGGACAGGGAGCTATGGCTACACCTTC
cdr3_aa: CASSFNLGTGSYGYTF
j_call: TRBJ1-2
v_call: TRBV7-2
d_call: TRBD1
clone_size: NA